The rows below give T cell receptor beta chains drawn from one sample of a study of cytomegalovirus exposure and HLA in healthy donors. Profiling relied on immunoSEQ multiplex PCR, and the TCRdb table lists in-frame clones only, not all of them. The data hold around 78,000 clones, with about four fifths observed a single time. The sequenced sample was PBMCs. These TCRs come from a woman in her 50s in good health and CMV-seronegative. Both conserved end residues are part of each CDR3. The D gene is left open where the match is weak. Expanded clones get a size class; other rows say once, few or many, or leave the size out.

once	TRBV10-2	TRBJ2-1	TRBD2	TGCGCCAGCGGGGGACTAGCGGGAGGTCACAATGAGCAGTTCTTC	CASGGLAGGHNEQFF
once	TRBV18	TRBJ2-1	TRBD1	TGTGCCAGCTCACCCGACAGGGGGGGAATCGCCTACAATGAGCAGTTCTTC	CASSPDRGGIAYNEQFF
NA	TRBV29-1	TRBJ1-2	NA	TGCAGCTCTTATCGTGTGGACAGCGGCTATGGCTACACCTTC	CSSYRVDSGYGYTF
NA	TRBV6-1	TRBJ2-3	NA	TGTGCCAGCAGTGAATCTGAGGCAGATACGCAGTATTTT	CASSESEADTQYF
NA	TRBV19	TRBJ2-7	NA	TGTGCCAGTAGTACCCCGACAGAATTGGGCGAGCAGTACTTC	CASSTPTELGEQYF
NA	TRBV27	TRBJ1-2	TRBD1	TGTGCCAGCAGTTACGGGACAGGAGACTATGGCTACACCTTC	CASSYGTGDYGYTF
NA	TRBV6-5	TRBJ2-3	TRBD2	TGTGCCAGCATGGTAGCGGGACTTCGCACAGATACGCAGTATTTT	CASMVAGLRTDTQYF
NA	TRBV10-1	TRBJ2-2	TRBD2	TGCGCCAGCAGTGACCCCGGGGGGAGTAACACCGGGGAGCTGTTTTTT	CASSDPGGSNTGELFF
NA	TRBV7-2	TRBJ2-5	TRBD1	TGTGCCAGCAGCTTACGGACAGGCGGGGAGACCCAGTACTTC	CASSLRTGGETQYF
NA	TRBV7-8	TRBJ2-7	NA	TGTGCCAGCAGCTGGTATAATTCAGGTTCTGAGCAGTACTTC	CASSWYNSGSEQYF
NA	TRBV6-1	TRBJ2-1	TRBD2	TGTGCCACCGTTAGCGGGAGGGCAAACAATGAGCAGTTCTTC	CATVSGRANNEQFF
NA	TRBV27	TRBJ2-3	NA	TGTGCCAGCAGTTTATTTTGGGTCGGCGCGGGATCCGGGGCAGATACGCAGTATTTT	CASSLFWVGAGSGADTQYF
NA	TRBV19	TRBJ2-7	NA	TGTGCCAGTAGTCCCCTCCTCCGGGACACCGACTACGAGCAGTACTTC	CASSPLLRDTDYEQYF
NA	TRBV7-3	TRBJ2-3	TRBD2	TGTGCCAGCAGCTCTCTGACTAGCGGAAACACAGATACGCAGTATTTT	CASSSLTSGNTDTQYF
NA	TRBV18	TRBJ1-1	NA	TGTGCCAGCTCAGCGGGGATCGGTGGGACTGAAGCTTTCTTT	CASSAGIGGTEAFF
NA	TRBV18	TRBJ2-3	TRBD2	TGTGCCAGCTCACCACCAGGACTAGCGGGTGGGGATACGCAGTATTTT	CASSPPGLAGGDTQYF
NA	TRBV28	TRBJ1-5	TRBD1	TGTGCCAGCAGCAACAGGGGGCGGCAGCCCCAGCATTTT	CASSNRGRQPQHF
NA	TRBV28	TRBJ1-4	TRBD1	TGTGCCAGCAGTTTACCGACAGGGTATAATGAAAAACTGTTTTTT	CASSLPTGYNEKLFF
NA	TRBV5-6	TRBJ1-4	TRBD1	TGTGCCAGCAGCTTGGTAGCCGGGACAGGGTTCAATGAAAAACTGTTTTTT	CASSLVAGTGFNEKLFF
NA	TRBV9	TRBJ1-6	TRBD1	TGTGCCAGCAGCGCCCGGACAGGAGATAATTCACCCCTCCACTTT	CASSARTGDNSPLHF
NA	TRBV7-2	TRBJ1-6	TRBD1	TGTGCCAGCAGCTTATCTCCACTCACCGGGACAGAAGTCCACTTT	CASSLSPLTGTEVHF
NA	TRBV14	TRBJ1-2	NA	TGTGCCAGCAGCCACAGGGACACCACGGGAGGCTACACCTTC	CASSHRDTTGGYTF
few	TRBV9	TRBJ2-7	NA	TGTGCCAGCAGCGTAGGGCCAGGGGTCTCCTACGAGCAGTACTTC	CASSVGPGVSYEQYF
NA	TRBV6-4	TRBJ2-3	TRBD1	TGTGCCAGCAGTGGGGACAGTGGCACAGATACGCAGTATTTT	CASSGDSGTDTQYF
NA	TRBV5-1	TRBJ1-1	TRBD1	TGCGCCAGCAGCAATAAGACAGGGGGCGTCACTGAAGCTTTCTTT	CASSNKTGGVTEAFF
once	TRBV7-2	TRBJ1-1	TRBD1	TGTGCCAGCAGTAACCAGGGGGCAACTGAAGCTTTCTTT	CASSNQGATEAFF
NA	TRBV5-4	TRBJ2-7	TRBD2	TGTGCCAGCAGCAACCCAGGACTAGCGGGAGCGTACGAGCAGTACTTC	CASSNPGLAGAYEQYF